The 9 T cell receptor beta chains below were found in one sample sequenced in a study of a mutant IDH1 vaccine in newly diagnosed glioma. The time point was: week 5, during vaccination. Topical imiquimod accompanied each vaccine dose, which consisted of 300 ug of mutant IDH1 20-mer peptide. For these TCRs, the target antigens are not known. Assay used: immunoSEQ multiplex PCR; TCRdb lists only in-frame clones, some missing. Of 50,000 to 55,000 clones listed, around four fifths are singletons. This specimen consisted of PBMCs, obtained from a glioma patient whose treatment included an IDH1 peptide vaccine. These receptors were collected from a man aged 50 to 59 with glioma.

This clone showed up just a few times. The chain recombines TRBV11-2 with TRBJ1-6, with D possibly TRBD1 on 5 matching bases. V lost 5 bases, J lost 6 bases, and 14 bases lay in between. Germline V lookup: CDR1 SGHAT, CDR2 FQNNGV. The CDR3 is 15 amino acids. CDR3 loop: CASSLGQTLNSPLHF. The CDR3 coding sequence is TGTGCCAGCAGCCTAGGACAAACCCTTAATTCACCCCTCCACTTT.

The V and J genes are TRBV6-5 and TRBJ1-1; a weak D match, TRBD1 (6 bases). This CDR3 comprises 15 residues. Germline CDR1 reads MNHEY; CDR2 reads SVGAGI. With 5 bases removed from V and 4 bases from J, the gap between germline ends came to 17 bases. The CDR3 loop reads CASSPPWGAGTEAFF. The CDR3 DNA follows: TGTGCCAGCAGTCCACCTTGGGGGGCGGGCACTGAAGCTTTCTTT.

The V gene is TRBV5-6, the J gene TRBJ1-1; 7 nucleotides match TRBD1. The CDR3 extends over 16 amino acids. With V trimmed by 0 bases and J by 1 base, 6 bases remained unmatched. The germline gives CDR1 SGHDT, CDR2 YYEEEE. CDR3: CASSLGRQGSNTEAFF. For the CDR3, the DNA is TGTGCCAGCAGCTTGGGTCGACAGGGATCGAACACTGAAGCTTTCTTT. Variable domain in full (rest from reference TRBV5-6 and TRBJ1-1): DAGVTQSPTHLIKTRGQQVTLRCSPKSGHDTVSWYQQALGQGPQFIFQYYEEEERQRGNFPDRFSGHQFPNYSSELNVNALLLGDSALYLCASSLGRQGSNTEAFFGQGTRLTVV.

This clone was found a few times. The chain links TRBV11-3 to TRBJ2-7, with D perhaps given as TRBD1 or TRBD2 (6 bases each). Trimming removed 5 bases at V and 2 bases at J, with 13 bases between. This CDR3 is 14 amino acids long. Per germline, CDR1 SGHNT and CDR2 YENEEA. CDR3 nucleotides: TGTGCCAGCAGCCCGCCGGGGGCAACCTACGAGCAGTACTTC. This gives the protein CASSPPGATYEQYF.

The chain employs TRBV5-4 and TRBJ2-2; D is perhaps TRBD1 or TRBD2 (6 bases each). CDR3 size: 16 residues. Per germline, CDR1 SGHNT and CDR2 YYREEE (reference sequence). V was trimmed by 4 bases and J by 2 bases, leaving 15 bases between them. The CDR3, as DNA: TGTGCCAGCAGCCCCGGGGGCCCAGTAAACACCGGGGAGCTGTTTTTT. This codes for CASSPGGPVNTGELFF.

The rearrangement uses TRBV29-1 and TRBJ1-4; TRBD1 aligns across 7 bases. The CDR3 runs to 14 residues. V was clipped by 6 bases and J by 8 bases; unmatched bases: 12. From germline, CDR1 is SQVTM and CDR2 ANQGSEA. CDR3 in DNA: TGCAGCGTCCTCAGAAGGACAGGAGAGGAAAAACTGTTTTTT. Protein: CSVLRRTGEEKLFF.

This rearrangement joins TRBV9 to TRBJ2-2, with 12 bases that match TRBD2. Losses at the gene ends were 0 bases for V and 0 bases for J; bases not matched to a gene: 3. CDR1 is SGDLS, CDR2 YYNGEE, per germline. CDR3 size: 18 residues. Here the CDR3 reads CASSVGLAGASNTGELFF. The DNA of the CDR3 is TGTGCCAGCAGCGTAGGACTAGCGGGGGCCTCGAACACCGGGGAGCTGTTTTTT. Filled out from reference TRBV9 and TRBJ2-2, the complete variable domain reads DSGVTQTPKHLITATGQRVTLRCSPRSGDLSVYWYQQSLDQGLQFLIQYYNGEERAKGNILERFSAQQFPDLHSELNLSSLELGDSALYFCASSVGLAGASNTGELFFGEGSRLTVL.

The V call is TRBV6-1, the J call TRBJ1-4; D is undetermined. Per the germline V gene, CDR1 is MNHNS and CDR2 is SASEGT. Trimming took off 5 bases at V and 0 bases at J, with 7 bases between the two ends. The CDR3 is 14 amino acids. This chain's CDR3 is CASSPFATNEKLFF. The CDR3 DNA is TGTGCCAGCAGTCCCTTTGCAACTAATGAAAAACTGTTTTTT.

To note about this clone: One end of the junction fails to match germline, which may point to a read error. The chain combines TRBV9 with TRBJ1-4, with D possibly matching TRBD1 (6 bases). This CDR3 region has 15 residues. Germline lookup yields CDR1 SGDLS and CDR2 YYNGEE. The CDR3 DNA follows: TGTGCCAGCAGCGAGAGGGGACACCCTAATCAAAAACTGTTTTTT. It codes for CASSERGHPNQKLFF.